The clone carrying this TCR beta chain has a count of ten or more. Antigen specificity is unknown. V was shortened by 1 base and J by 6 bases, with 13 bases between the two germline ends. CDR1 and CDR2 (germline): SEHNR, FQNEAQ (reference sequence). The CDR3 spans 14 residues. The data stem from a study of regulatory T cells in long-lasting Graves disease. As to time point: newly diagnosed GD, antithyroid drugs for less than 3 months. Preparation of the TCR library used RNA extracted from PBMCs. American Thyroid Association guidelines served as the basis for diagnosing Graves' disease. The study, taken as a whole, reports: Shared public clonotypes totalled approximately 3,000 in persistent patients, compared with roughly 970 in new patients.

Arm-PCR of CDR3 regions and iRepertoire HTBI primers were used to build TCR beta libraries. TCRdb ran MiXCR on the multiplex PCR reads and lists one entry per CDR3 protein. The sample consists of more than 300,000 distinct CDR3 sequences, around 15% of them appearing once. The sequence derives from a female donor with Graves disease. The specimen was peripheral blood mononuclear cells (PBMCs), collected at new diagnosis, from a patient treated with antithyroid drugs. This sequence joins TRBV7-9 and TRBJ2-7; D gene unclear. CDR3 loop: CASSLGGPLPEQYF. The CDR3 coding sequence is TGTGCCAGCAGCTTAGGTGGGCCGCTCCCCGAGCAGTACTTC.